This TCR beta chain was identified during a study of T cells in Graves' hyperthyroidism and ophthalmopathy (dated by TCRdb to the late 2010s). Describing the broader study: Peripheral blood was sampled at the time of initial diagnosis, prior to any treatment. To identify TCR V-J signatures that set the groups apart, the researchers used a discovery cohort of about a hundred patients, made up of roughly 40 with Graves' ophthalmopathy and 57 with stable Graves' hyperthyroidism. Prospective prediction of ophthalmopathy was tested in an independent validation cohort of fewer than 20 hyperthyroidism patients and 17 patients who later progressed to ophthalmopathy. The roughly 91 discovery patients were randomly divided into training and test sets at a 7:3 ratio. The study also compared thyroid tissue and blood T-cell repertoires from a handful of Graves' hyperthyroidism patients. Once sampling was done, hyperthyroidism patients were given methimazole at a starting dose of 30 mg daily, whereas ophthalmopathy patients were given high-dose intravenous methylprednisolone. The paper describes TCR Vbeta CDR3 sequencing of 120 to 150 peripheral blood samples, made up of 43 ophthalmopathy patients, approximately 73 hyperthyroidism patients and approximately 17 progressor patients. The full study reports these points: Most expanded thyroid clonotypes (frequency above 0.001) were also detected in blood, suggesting blood repertoires may reflect thyroid immune responses. No statistical method was used to set the sample size in advance, and investigators knew the group allocation. A model built on a 13 V-J signature distinguished ophthalmopathy from stable hyperthyroidism, reaching over 85% sensitivity and around 81% specificity in cross-validation and 80%/75% in testing. In validation, the model predicted progression to ophthalmopathy with just under 71% sensitivity and 72% to 75% specificity, a median of 6.5 months before onset.

On this clonotype itself: Its cognate antigen has yet to be identified. There are no base qualities to consult, and no much larger clone falls within one base.

A patient counted as having stable Graves' hyperthyroidism if no progression to ophthalmopathy occurred over 18 months of follow-up. Hyperthyroidism patients were newly diagnosed, with disease duration under 2 months, and aged 18 to 65 years. Patients with uncontrolled infections, other autoimmune diseases, pregnancy or lactation were excluded. Diagnoses relied on clinical symptoms, serum thyroxine and TRAb, thyroid ultrasound and orbital computed tomography. PBMCs were separated from 7.5 to 10 ml of fresh peripheral blood using Ficoll-Paque density gradient centrifugation. Total RNA was extracted with Trizol reagent, and quality was checked on an Agilent 2100 Bioanalyzer. Looking up the germline V gene yields CDR1 MNHNS and CDR2 SASEGT. The germline V end is reduced by 6 bases and the J end by 3 bases; junction bases left unmatched: 7. From the cysteine up to the phenylalanine, the CDR3 has a length of 14 residues. This entry keeps only the CDR3 DNA: 42 bases, framed from base 1.

The TCR beta CDR3 regions were amplified from the RNA transcripts. For the first round of RT-PCR on the TCR CDR3, the HTBI primer set was used together with the Qiagen OneStep RT-PCR kit. Libraries were constructed in a second round of multiplex PCR, after which size selection and purification were performed. Sequencing of the libraries was done on an Illumina HiSeq2000 using paired-end 100 bp reads. In the authors' own workflow: SOAPnuke was used to process the raw data, removing reads that contained adapters or uncalled bases, had a mean Phred below 15, or lacked an exact match to the constant primer or identifier. High-quality paired reads were merged with COPE v1.2.5, and unique nucleotide sequences were defined as clonotypes. MiTCR v1.1 was used to align the clonotypes against IMGT TRBV, TRBD and TRBJ reference segments. Analysis was restricted to V-J combinations with a frequency above 0.0001, which covered 99.2% of repertoires. The TCS score was defined as F50 (clonal expansion) divided by E x V (chaos), with BLOSUM62-based TCRdist calculated between CDR3 peptides within each V-J. Welch's t-statistics and random forest reduced fewer than 550 V-J features to 10 to 15, which were used in a naive Bayes classifier (R e1071). TCRdb handled the public reads itself, with Q25 trimming in fastp and clone calling in MiXCR, and kept productive beta chains. Rows are combined by CDR3 protein, so each entry shows the most common genes and DNA. The V and J calls, along with clone size, are taken from TCRdb and not from the paper's own processing. Here the sample has 480,000 or so distinct CDR3 sequences; under 15% occur a single time. The ten largest clones take up 15% to 20% of the sample.

The receptor's source is a woman aged 18-29 years with Graves' hyperthyroidism. Sample: blood. Recombination connected TRBV6-1 to TRBJ2-7; 8 middle bases align to TRBD1. This receptor carries the CDR3 CASRNMDRDYEQYF. DNA sequence: TGTGCCAGCAGGAACATGGACAGGGACTACGAGCAGTACTTC.